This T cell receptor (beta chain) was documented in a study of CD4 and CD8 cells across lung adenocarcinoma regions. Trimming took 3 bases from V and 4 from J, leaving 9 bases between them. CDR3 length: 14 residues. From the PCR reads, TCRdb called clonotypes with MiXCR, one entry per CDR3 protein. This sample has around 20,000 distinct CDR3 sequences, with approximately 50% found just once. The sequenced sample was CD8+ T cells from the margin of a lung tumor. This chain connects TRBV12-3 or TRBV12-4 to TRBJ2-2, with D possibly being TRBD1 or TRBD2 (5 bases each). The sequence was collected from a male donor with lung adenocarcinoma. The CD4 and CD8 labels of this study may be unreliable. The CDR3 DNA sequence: TGTGCCAGCAGTTTCCAGGGAGTCACCGGGGAGCTGTTTTTT. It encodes CASSFQGVTGELFF.